This TCR beta chain was found in a study of blood T cells in healthy people across ages. CDR3 size: 17 residues. The germline V gene has CDR1 MNHNY and CDR2 SVGAGI (reference sequence). A second about 6 to 12 cycle PCR used barcoded and J-beta primers. TCRdb re-called the 5' RACE reads with MiXCR, one entry per CDR3 protein. Altogether 2 million or so distinct CDR3 sequences are present, approximately 50% being singletons, with the ten largest covering roughly 2.1%. Comment on this clonotype: At one boundary the junction diverges from the germline segment, which might be a read error.

V usage is TRBV6-6 and J usage is TRBJ2-5, with D perhaps matching TRBD2 (5 bases). The sample comprised blood. The sequence was collected from a woman aged 40 to 55 in good health. The CDR3, as DNA: TGTGCCAGCAGCTACTCTGGACGGGGAGAGTACCAAGAGACCCAGTACTTC. Protein: CASSYSGRGEYQETQYF.